Below, 15 T cell receptor beta chains from the same sample are listed, as sequenced in a study of cytomegalovirus exposure and HLA in healthy donors. A multiplex PCR was run with 60 Vbeta primers and 13 Jbeta primers. The method was immunoSEQ multiplex PCR; TCRdb's version includes in-frame clones alone and lacks a portion of them. The table records fewer than 100,000 clones, 60% to 85% of them present only once. The sample consisted of PBMCs. Source of these receptors: a man aged 60 to 75 in good health and CMV-seropositive.

The chain employs TRBV30 and TRBJ1-3; D perhaps matches TRBD1 (5 bases). V was clipped by 0 bases and J by 3 bases, with 12 bases between them. The germline CDR1 and CDR2 sequences are GTSNPN and SVGIG (reference sequence). The CDR3 has 15 residues. CDR3 coding DNA: TGTGCCTGGAGTGTAGTCCGGGGGAGTGGAAACACCATATATTTT. Its protein product is CAWSVVRGSGNTIYF.

The V gene is TRBV9, the J gene TRBJ2-2; D unclear. Per the germline V gene, CDR1 is SGDLS and CDR2 is YYNGEE. Trimming stripped 4 bases from V and 0 bases from J, with 7 bases between. This CDR3 has 14 residues. CDR3 DNA: TGTGCCAGCAGCCAGGTCCCGAACACCGGGGAGCTGTTTTTT. Its translation is CASSQVPNTGELFF.

This clone turned up a few times. The chain links TRBV29-1 to TRBJ1-1; 9 bases line up with TRBD1. Germline values: CDR1 SQVTM, CDR2 ANQGSEA. The J segment lost 8 bases and the V segment lost 6 bases, leaving 4 bases of the junction unmatched. CDR3 length equals 11 residues. The CDR3 DNA sequence: TGCAGCGTGTATACAGGGGGCGAAGCTTTCTTT. This sequence encodes CSVYTGGEAFF.

This chain uses TRBV15 with TRBJ2-1; 13 nucleotides align to TRBD2. Per germline, CDR1 LNHNV and CDR2 YYDKDF (reference sequence). The CDR3 is 18 amino acids. The junction had 13 bases not matched to a gene; V was cut back by 5 bases and J by 6 bases. CDR3 DNA sequence: TGTGCCACCAGCGCTACCCCGGGACTAGCGGGGTACGGCAATGAGCAGTTCTTC. Protein sequence: CATSATPGLAGYGNEQFF.

DNA for the CDR3: TGTGCTAGTGGTCCCTTCCGCAATGAGCAGTTCTTC. It is translated as CASGPFRNEQFF. J is TRBJ2-1 and V is TRBV12-5; D call uncertain. This CDR3 is built from 12 residues. The germline gives CDR1 LGHNT, CDR2 FRNRAP. The germline V and J ends were trimmed by 5 bases and 6 bases, with 8 bases remaining between them.

This chain joins TRBV7-6 and TRBJ2-7, with D possibly TRBD2 on 5 matching bases. Per the germline V gene, CDR1 is SGHVS and CDR2 is FNYEAQ. V gave up 1 base and J gave up 0 bases, with 7 bases separating them. The CDR3 is 14 amino acids. In nucleotides, the CDR3 is TGTGCCAGCAGCTTAGTGGGGAGCTCCTACGAGCAGTACTTC. Its translation: CASSLVGSSYEQYF.

The CDR3 coding sequence is TGTGCCAGCAGTGATCAGGGTGGCTACACCTTC. Translated, it gives CASSDQGGYTF. The chain has TRBV6-4 and TRBJ1-2, with D maybe TRBD1 (5 bases). The germline CDR1 and CDR2 sequences are MRHNA and SNTAGT. There are 11 residues in the CDR3. V lost 3 bases and J lost 7, with 6 bases in between.

V usage is TRBV7-2 and J usage is TRBJ1-5, with TRBD1 as a possible D gene (6 bases). With 5 bases removed from V and 4 bases from J, the gap between germline ends came to 15 bases. This CDR3 spans 15 amino acids. Germline loops: CDR1 SGHTA, CDR2 FQGNSA. CDR3 DNA sequence: TGTGCCAGCAGCCCCAGAGGGGGGGGAAATCAGCCCCAGCATTTT. Protein product: CASSPRGGGNQPQHF.

The genes are TRBV30 and TRBJ2-4; D is unresolved. Deletions cut 0 bases from V and 1 base from J, with 10 bases between. Germline CDR1 is GTSNPN and CDR2 is SVGIG (reference sequence). There are 15 residues in the CDR3. The CDR3 nucleotides are TGTGCCTGGAGTGTTTCGGGTCGCGCCAAAAACATTCAGTACTTC. Residues: CAWSVSGRAKNIQYF.

A few counts support this clone. Here the CDR3 reads CASSLSMDTLLHF. CDR3 bases: TGTGCCAGCAGCTTATCGATGGACACGCTCCTCCACTTT. The chain couples TRBV7-3 to TRBJ1-6, with D perhaps TRBD1 (5 bases). Germline V gene lookup returns CDR1 SGHTA and CDR2 FQGTGA. CDR3 size: 13 residues. V dropped 2 bases and J dropped 15 bases, with 14 bases sitting between them.

This chain uses TRBV6-5 with TRBJ1-6; D possibly corresponds to TRBD1 (6 bases). Germline V CDR1 and CDR2: MNHEY, SVGAGI. The CDR3 is 15 amino acids. V lost 5 bases to trimming and J lost 7 bases, with 15 bases between them. This CDR3 reads CASSTNREPNSPLHF. CDR3 in DNA: TGTGCCAGCAGTACGAACAGGGAACCCAATTCACCCCTCCACTTT.

This clone was counted only a few times. This chain joins TRBV6-1 and TRBJ2-6; 7 positions match TRBD1. Germline V gene sequence: CDR1 MNHNS, CDR2 SASEGT. V was pared by 9 bases and J by 2 bases, with 4 bases of the junction left unmatched. The CDR3 is 14 residues long. The CDR3: CASLGGPGANVLTF. The CDR3 bases are TGTGCCAGTTTAGGGGGCCCTGGGGCCAACGTCCTGACTTTC.

This sequence joins TRBV7-2 and TRBJ1-5; the D is unclear. The ends were cut back, 2 bases at V and 7 bases at J, with 9 bases in the middle. The CDR3 consists of 13 residues. Germline CDR1 is SGHTA and CDR2 is FQGNSA. CDR3 in DNA: TGTGCCAGCAGCTTATACCGGTCCCAGCCCCAGCATTTT. Its translation: CASSLYRSQPQHF.

This clone was recorded a few times. The rearrangement links TRBV7-9 to TRBJ1-4; D remains ambiguous. V was cut by 4 bases and J by 7 bases, with 13 bases left in between. There are 14 residues in the CDR3. Germline-derived CDR1 and CDR2 are SEHNR and FQNEAQ (reference sequence). As DNA, the CDR3 is TGTGCCAGCAGCTCCCCCCCACAAGTTGAAAAACTGTTTTTT. Its translation is CASSSPPQVEKLFF.

The rearrangement uses TRBV9 and TRBJ2-1, with TRBD1 identical over 7 bases. V lost 3 bases to trimming and J lost 5 bases; unmatched junction nucleotides: 8. Germline V lookup: CDR1 SGDLS, CDR2 YYNGEE. This CDR3 has 15 amino acids. CDR3 in amino acids: CASSGQGHFDNEQFF. CDR3 nucleotide sequence: TGTGCCAGCAGCGGACAGGGCCATTTTGACAATGAGCAGTTCTTC.